The rows below give T cell receptor beta chains drawn from one sample of a study of CD8 T cells in Susac syndrome. Via MiXCR, TCRdb re-called the immunoSEQ multiplex PCR reads, giving one row per CDR3 protein. The sample holds about 200,000 distinct CDR3 sequences, over 90% seen once. Sequencing was done on a sample of CD4+ T cells from PBMCs. All receptors derive from a human donor with multiple sclerosis. Each CDR3 is given without its conserved first and last residue.

j_gene | v_gene | CDR3aa
TRBJ2-7 | TRBV10-3 | AISESGGQASGRAYEQY
TRBJ1-2 | TRBV20-1 | SARVWSAVDYGYT
TRBJ1-2 | TRBV30 | AWTGREIYGYT
TRBJ2-3 | TRBV3-1 | ASSLWTAVDTQY
TRBJ2-4 | TRBV12-3/TRBV12-4 | ASSWAHPRNIQY
TRBJ2-1 | TRBV12-3/TRBV12-4 | ASRLSGSDEQF
TRBJ2-7 | TRBV20-1 | SALAGGPIDEQY
TRBJ1-2 | TRBV20-1 | SAPGQGAIGYT
TRBJ2-2 | TRBV5-1 | ASRSGAGSVGGELF
TRBJ2-3 | TRBV5-1 | ASSLGQSPDTQY
TRBJ2-1 | TRBV20-1 | SAKDGTGKVNEQF
TRBJ2-1 | TRBV6-2/TRBV6-3 | ASSYRFHLGSSEQF
TRBJ2-1 | TRBV11-2 | ASSQTGDPYNEQF
TRBJ2-1 | TRBV3-1 | ASSHGASSYNEQF
TRBJ2-3 | TRBV25-1 | ASISALGGTQY
TRBJ2-7 | TRBV5-1 | TSSFGQGTYEQY
TRBJ1-3 | TRBV20-1 | SARLGRSGNTIY
TRBJ2-7 | TRBV29-1 | SVGPGPGEQY
TRBJ2-3 | TRBV11-2 | ASSLVGSDTQY
TRBJ2-1 | TRBV24-1 | ATSYPRGAYNEQF
TRBJ2-1 | TRBV5-1 | ASSLVARRGAYNEQF